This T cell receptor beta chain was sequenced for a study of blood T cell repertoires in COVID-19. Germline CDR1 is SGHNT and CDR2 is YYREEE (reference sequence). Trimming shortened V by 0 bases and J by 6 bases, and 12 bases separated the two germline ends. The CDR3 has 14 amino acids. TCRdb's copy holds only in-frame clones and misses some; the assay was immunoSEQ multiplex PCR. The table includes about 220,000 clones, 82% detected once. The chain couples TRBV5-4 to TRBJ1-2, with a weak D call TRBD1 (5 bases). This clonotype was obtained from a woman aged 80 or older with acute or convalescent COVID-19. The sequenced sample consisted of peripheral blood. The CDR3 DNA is TGTGCCAGCAGCTTGGTTGCCGGGGGTAATGGCTACACCTTC. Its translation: CASSLVAGGNGYTF.